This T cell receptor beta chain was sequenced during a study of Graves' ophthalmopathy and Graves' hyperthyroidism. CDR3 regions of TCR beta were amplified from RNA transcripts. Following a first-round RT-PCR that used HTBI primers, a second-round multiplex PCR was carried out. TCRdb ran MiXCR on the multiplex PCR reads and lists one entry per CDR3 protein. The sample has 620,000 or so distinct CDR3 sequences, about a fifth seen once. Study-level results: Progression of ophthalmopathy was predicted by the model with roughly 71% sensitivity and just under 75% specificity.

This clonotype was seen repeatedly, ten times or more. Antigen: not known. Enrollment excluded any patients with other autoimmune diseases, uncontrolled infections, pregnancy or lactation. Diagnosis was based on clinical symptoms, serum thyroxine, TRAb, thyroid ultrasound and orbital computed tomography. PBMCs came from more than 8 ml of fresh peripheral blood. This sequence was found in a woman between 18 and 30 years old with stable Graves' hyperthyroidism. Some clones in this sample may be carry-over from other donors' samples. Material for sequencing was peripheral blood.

As DNA, the CDR3 is TGTGCCAGCAGTTACGGAGTCGGGACTGAAGCTTTCTTT. It codes for CASSYGVGTEAFF. The chain couples TRBV6-5 to TRBJ1-1, with no clear D. Germline values: CDR1 MNHEY, CDR2 SVGAGI. V was shortened by 2 bases and J by 5 bases, with 9 bases between the two germline ends. CDR3 length equals 13 residues.